The clone carrying this TCR beta chain was found a few times. Its antigen is not known. This sample was included in a study of beta chain features in type 1 diabetes. The sequenced template was cDNA made from the entire isolated RNA. This table comes from immunoSEQ multiplex PCR, and its TCRdb copy is limited to in-frame clones, with some not included. The sample lists under 850,000 clones, roughly 13% occurring once. Based on CD45RO/CCR7/CD25/CD127/CD95/CD27, CD4+ regulatory, stem cell-like memory, naive and central memory cells were sorted. Populations obtained by sorting all exceeded 98% purity. Overall study findings and caveats: All four CD4+ subsets of Type 1 diabetes patients contained TCRB CDR3s that were moderately but significantly shorter. VDJ junctions in type 1 diabetes patients carried more deletions and fewer insertions. PCR might favor shorter templates, but any such skew would affect patients and controls equally.

The source of this sequence is a man between 18 and 29 years old with type 1 diabetes. The sequencing sample was made of naive CD4+ T cells from blood.

The CDR3 DNA is TGTGCCAGCAGTTTCCTAGCGGGGTCTTCAGATACGCAGTATTTT. Translation gives CASSFLAGSSDTQYF. The chain links TRBV2 to TRBJ2-3; TRBD2 matches 9 bases. The trim removed 5 bases at V and 4 bases at J, leaving 7 bases unmatched. The CDR3 is made up of 15 amino acids. Germline V lookup: CDR1 SNHLY, CDR2 FYNNEI.